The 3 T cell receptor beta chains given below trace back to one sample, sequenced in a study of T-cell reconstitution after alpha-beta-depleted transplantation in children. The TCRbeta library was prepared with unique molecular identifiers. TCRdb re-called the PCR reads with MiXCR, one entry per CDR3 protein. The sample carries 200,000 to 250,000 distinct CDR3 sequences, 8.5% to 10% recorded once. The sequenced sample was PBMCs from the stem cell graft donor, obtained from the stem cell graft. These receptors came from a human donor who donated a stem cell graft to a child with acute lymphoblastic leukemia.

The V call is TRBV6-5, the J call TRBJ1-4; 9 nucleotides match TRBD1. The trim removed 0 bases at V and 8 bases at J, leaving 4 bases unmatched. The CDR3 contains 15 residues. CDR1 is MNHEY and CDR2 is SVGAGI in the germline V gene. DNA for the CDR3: TGTGCCAGCAGTTACTCGACAGGGGGGCGCGAAAAACTGTTTTTT. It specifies CASSYSTGGREKLFF.

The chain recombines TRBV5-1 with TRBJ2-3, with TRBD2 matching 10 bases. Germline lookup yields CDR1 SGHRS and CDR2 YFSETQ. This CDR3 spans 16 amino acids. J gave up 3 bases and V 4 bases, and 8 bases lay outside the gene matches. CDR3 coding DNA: TGCGCCAGCAGCCCCCCCCCAGCGGGGGGGACAGATACGCAGTATTTT. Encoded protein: CASSPPPAGGTDTQYF.

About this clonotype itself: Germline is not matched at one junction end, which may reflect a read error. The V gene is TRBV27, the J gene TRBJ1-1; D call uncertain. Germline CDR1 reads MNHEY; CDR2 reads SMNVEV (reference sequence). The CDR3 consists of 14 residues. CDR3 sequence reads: CTSSLWAGNTEAFF. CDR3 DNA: TGTACCAGCAGTTTATGGGCGGGGAACACTGAAGCTTTCTTT.